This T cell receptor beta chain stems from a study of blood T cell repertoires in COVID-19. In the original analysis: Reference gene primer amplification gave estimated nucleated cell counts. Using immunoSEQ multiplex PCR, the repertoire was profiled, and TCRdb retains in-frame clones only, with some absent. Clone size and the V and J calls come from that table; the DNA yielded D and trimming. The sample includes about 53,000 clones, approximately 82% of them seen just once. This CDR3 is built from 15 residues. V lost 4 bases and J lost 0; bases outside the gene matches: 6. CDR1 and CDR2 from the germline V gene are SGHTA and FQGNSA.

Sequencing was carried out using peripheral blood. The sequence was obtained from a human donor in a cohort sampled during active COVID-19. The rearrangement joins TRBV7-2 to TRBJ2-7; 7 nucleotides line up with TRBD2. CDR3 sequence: CASSSSGVTSYEQYF. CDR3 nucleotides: TGTGCCAGCAGCTCGAGCGGGGTCACCTCCTACGAGCAGTACTTC. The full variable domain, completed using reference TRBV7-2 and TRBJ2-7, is GAGVSQSPSNKVTEKGKDVELRCDPISGHTALYWYRQSLGQGLEFLIYFQGNSAPDKSGLPSDRFSAERTGGSVSTLTIQRTQQEDSAVYLCASSSSGVTSYEQYFGPGTRLTVT.